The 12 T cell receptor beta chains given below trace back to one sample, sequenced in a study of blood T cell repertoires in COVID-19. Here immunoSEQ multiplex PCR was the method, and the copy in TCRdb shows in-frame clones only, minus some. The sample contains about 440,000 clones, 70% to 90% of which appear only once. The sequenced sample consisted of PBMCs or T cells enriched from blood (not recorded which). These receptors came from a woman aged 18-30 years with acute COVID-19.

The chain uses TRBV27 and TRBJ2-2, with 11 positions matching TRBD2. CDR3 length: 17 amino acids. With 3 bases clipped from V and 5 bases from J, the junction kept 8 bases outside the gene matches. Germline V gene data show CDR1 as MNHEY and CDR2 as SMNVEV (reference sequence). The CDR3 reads CASSLETSGSLTGELFF. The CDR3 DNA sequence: TGTGCCAGCAGTTTGGAAACTAGCGGGAGTTTAACCGGGGAGCTGTTTTTT.

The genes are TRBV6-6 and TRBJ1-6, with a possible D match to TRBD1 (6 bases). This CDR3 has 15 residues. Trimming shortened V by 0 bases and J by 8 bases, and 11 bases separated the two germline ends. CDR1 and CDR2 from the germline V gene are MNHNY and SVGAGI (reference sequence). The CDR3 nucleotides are TGTGCCAGCAGTTACTCGGACAGAGGGGATTCACCCCTCCACTTT. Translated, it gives CASSYSDRGDSPLHF.

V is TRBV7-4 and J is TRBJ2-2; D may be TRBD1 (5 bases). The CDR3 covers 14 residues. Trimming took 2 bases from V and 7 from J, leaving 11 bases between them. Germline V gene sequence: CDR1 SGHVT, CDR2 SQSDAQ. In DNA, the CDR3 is TGTGCCAGCAGCTTACCAGGGCAGGGCGGGGAGCTGTTTTTT. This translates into CASSLPGQGGELFF. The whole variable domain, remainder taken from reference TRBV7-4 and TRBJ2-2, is GAGVSQSPRYKVAKRGRDVALRCDSISGHVTLYWYRQTLGQGSEVLTYSQSDAQRDKSGRPSGRFSAERPERSVSTLKIQRTEQGDSAVYLCASSLPGQGGELFFGEGSRLTVL.

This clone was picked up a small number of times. The CDR3 DNA reads as TGTGCCAGCAGCCCCGGACAGGGCAATCAGCCCCAGCATTTT. Protein sequence: CASSPGQGNQPQHF. The V call is TRBV5-4, the J call TRBJ1-5, with 7 positions matching TRBD1. The CDR3 extends over 14 amino acids. V dropped 4 bases and J dropped 2; count of bases not matched to a gene: 3. Germline V lookup: CDR1 SGHNT, CDR2 YYREEE (reference sequence).

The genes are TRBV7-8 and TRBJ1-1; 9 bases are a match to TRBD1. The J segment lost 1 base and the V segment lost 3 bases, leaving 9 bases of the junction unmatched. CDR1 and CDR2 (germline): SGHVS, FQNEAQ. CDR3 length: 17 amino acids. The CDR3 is CASSLYGTGFENTEAFF. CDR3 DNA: TGTGCCAGCAGCTTGTACGGGACAGGGTTTGAGAACACTGAAGCTTTCTTT.

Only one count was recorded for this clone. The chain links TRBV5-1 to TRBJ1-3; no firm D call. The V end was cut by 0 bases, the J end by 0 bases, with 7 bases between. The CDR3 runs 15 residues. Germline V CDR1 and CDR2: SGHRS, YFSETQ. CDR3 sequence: CASSLGASSGNTIYF. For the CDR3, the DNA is TGCGCCAGCAGCTTGGGCGCAAGCTCTGGAAACACCATATATTTT.

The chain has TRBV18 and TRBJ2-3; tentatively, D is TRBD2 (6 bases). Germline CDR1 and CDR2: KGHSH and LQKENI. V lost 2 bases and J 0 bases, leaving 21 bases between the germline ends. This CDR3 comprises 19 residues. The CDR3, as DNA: TGTGCCAGCTCACCAGACCCCCCGGGGGTTGGCGGGAGCACAGATACGCAGTATTTT. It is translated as CASSPDPPGVGGSTDTQYF.

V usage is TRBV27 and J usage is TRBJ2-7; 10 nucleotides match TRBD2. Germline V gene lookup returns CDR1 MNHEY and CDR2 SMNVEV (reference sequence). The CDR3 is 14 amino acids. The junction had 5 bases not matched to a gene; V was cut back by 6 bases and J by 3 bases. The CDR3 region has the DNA TGTGCCAGCAGCCGGACTAGCGGCGACTACGAGCAGTACTTC. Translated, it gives CASSRTSGDYEQYF.

The CDR3 nucleotides are TGTGCCAGCAGCCAGGGGGCTCCTCCTAATACGCAGTATTTT. Translating gives CASSQGAPPNTQYF. The rearrangement links TRBV14 to TRBJ2-3; D possibly corresponds to TRBD1 (6 bases). Germline CDR1 SGHDN, CDR2 FVKESK. The CDR3 contains 14 residues. Between the trimmed V and J ends, which lost 3 bases and 7 bases, there was a span of 14 bases.

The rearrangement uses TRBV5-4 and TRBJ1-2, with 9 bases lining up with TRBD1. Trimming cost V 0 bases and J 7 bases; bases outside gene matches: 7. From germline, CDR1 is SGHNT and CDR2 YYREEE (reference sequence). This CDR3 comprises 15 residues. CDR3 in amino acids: CASSLGWDRVSGYTF. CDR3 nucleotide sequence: TGTGCCAGCAGCTTGGGTTGGGACAGGGTCAGTGGCTACACCTTC.

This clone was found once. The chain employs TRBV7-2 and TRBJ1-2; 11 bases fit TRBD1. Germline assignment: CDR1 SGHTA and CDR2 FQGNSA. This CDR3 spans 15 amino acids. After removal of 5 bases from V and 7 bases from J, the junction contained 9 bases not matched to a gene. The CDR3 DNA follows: TGTGCCAGCAGCAGAGGGACAGGGGGAGTAGGTGGCTACACCTTC. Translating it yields CASSRGTGGVGGYTF.

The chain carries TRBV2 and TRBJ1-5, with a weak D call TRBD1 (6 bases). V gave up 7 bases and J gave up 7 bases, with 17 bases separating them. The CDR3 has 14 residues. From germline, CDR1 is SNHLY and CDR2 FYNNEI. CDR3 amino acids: CASNPQGWRQPQHF. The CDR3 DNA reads TGTGCCAGCAATCCACAGGGTTGGAGGCAGCCCCAGCATTTT.